This TCR beta chain was captured in a study of blood T cell repertoires in COVID-19. The ends lost 7 bases at V and 4 bases at J; junction bases unmatched: 3. Per germline, CDR1 LGHDT and CDR2 YNNKEL (reference sequence). There are 13 residues in the CDR3. Assay used: immunoSEQ multiplex PCR; TCRdb lists only in-frame clones, some missing. The repertoire consists of around 140,000 clones, with about 90% occurring once and the leading ten covering roughly 1.5%. The origin of this receptor is a woman aged 45-60 years with acute or convalescent COVID-19. Sequences were obtained from peripheral blood. This chain links TRBV3-1 (or the pseudogene TRBV3-2) with TRBJ2-3; 9 bases are a match to TRBD1. The CDR3 DNA reads TGTGCCAGCACCCGACAGGGGGCAGATACGCAGTATTTT. It encodes CASTRQGADTQYF.